This TCR beta chain stems from a study of shared clonotypes between healthy human individuals. Turning to this clone: Its cognate antigen is unknown.

Germline V gene lookup returns CDR1 MNHEY and CDR2 SVGAGI. CDR3 length: 15 amino acids. Trimming at V came to 6 bases and at J to 8 bases, leaving 8 bases not matched to a gene. The study, taken as a whole, reports: Represented diversity (both genetic and exposure-history) was limited by the small number of donors. Among a handful of donors, about 5% of naive CD4 clonotypes were found in common. Compared with clonotypes that all four donors shared, non-shared clonotypes had lower generation probabilities.

Methods used by the authors: Quality scores were absent from the junction-only immunoSEQ sequences, so filtering differed. Repertoires were generated with immunoSEQ multiplex PCR, while TCRdb's copy carries only in-frame clones and drops some. The DNA was the basis for D and trimming; V, J and clone size are from that table. The sample includes hundreds of thousands of clones, about 96% of them seen just once. CD8 cells regarded as naive lacked CD45RO, were positively chosen for CCR7, and omitted terminally differentiated effector memory CD45RA+ cells. The chain employs TRBV6-5 and TRBJ2-1; 12 bases are a match to TRBD1. The sample was naive CD8+ T cells sorted from blood. The receptor comes from a man younger than 45 in good health. The CDR3 nucleotides are TGTGCCAGCAGCCCTCCGGGACAGGGGGCCGATGAGCAGTTCTTC. This sequence encodes CASSPPGQGADEQFF.